This T cell receptor (delta chain) was documented in a study of gamma-delta T cells after stem cell transplantation. Germline assignment: CDR1 GEAIGNYY and CDR2 EKD. The CDR3 has 20 amino acids. J gave up 3 bases and V 0 bases, and 16 bases lay outside the gene matches. TCRdb reapplied CATT to the RT-PCR reads. Counted here are over 2,000 delta-chain clones, around 1.3% occurring once; the ten biggest clones make up 22%. Concerning this clone: The protein TCRdb gives is from a much larger clone and does not agree with this DNA's translation at residue 15, likely a read error; the protein shown here comes from the DNA.

The clonotype originates from a human donor. It is not recorded whose cells these are; they may come from a transplant donor. This chain connects TRDV2 to TRDJ1, with 12 nucleotides matching TRDD3. The specimen sequenced was gamma-delta T cells. CDR3 protein: CACDTLLLGDTPSGADKLIF. The DNA of the CDR3 is TGTGCCTGTGACACCTTACTACTGGGGGATACCCCTTCGGGAGCCGATAAACTCATCTTT.